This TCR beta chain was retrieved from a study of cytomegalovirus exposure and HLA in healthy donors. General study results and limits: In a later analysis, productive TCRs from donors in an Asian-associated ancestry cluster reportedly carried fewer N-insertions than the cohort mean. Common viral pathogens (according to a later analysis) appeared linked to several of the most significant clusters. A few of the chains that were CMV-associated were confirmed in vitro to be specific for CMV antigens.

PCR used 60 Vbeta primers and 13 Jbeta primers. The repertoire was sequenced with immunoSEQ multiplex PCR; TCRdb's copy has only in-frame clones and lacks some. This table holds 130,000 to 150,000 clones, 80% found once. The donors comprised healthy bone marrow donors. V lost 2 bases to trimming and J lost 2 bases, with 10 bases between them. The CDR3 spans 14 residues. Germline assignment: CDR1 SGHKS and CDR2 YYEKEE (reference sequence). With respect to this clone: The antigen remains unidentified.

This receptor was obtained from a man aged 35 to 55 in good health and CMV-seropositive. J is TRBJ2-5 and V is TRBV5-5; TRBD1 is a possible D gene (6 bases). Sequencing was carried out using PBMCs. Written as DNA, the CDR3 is TGTGCCAGCAGCTTAGGGGGAGCACAAGAGACCCAGTACTTC. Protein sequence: CASSLGGAQETQYF.